The T cell receptor beta chain described here comes from a study of spatial heterogeneity in lung cancer. The study's findings and limits: Mutation counts in tumors were tracked by counts of expanded intratumoral alpha and beta TCRs. Regional and ubiquitous nonsynonymous mutations were tracked by counts of regional and ubiquitous expanded TCRs, respectively.

In TCRdb, the 5' RACE reads were re-called with MiXCR into one record per CDR3 protein. The repertoire holds almost 9,500 distinct CDR3 sequences, around 6.5% seen once, with about 29% in the top ten. In its sample, this clonotype is medium-sized. The antigen is not known. Germline V lookup: CDR1 LGHNA, CDR2 YNFKEQ. Trimming took off 1 base at V and 4 bases at J, with 7 bases between the two ends. The CDR3 totals 14 residues. Specified time point: sample taken at primary tumor resection. Unsorted tumor, nontumor lung tissue or cryopreserved PBMC supplied the whole RNA. The sequence was obtained from a male donor with early-stage non-small cell lung cancer. The chain links TRBV4-2 to TRBJ1-4; D is unclear. The source was lung tumor tissue, collected at surgery. This CDR3 reads CASSQVGHNEKLFF. CDR3 nucleotides: TGTGCCAGCAGCCAAGTGGGCCATAATGAAAAACTGTTTTTT.